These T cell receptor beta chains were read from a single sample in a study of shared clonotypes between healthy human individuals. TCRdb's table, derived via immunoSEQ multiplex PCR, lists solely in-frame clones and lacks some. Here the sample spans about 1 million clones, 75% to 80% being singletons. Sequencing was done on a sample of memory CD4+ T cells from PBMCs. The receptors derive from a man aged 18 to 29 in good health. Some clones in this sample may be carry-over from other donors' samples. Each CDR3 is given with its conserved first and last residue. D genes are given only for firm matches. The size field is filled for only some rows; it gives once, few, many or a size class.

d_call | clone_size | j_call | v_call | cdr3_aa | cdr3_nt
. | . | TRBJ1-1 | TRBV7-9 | CASSQGRPSPEAFF | TGTGCCAGCAGCCAGGGACGGCCGAGCCCTGAAGCTTTCTTT
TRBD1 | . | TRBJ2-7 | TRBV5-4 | CASSHRGYEQYF | TGTGCCAGCAGCCACAGGGGCTACGAGCAGTACTTC
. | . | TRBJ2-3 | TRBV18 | CASSPQGTFTDTQYF | TGTGCCAGCTCACCACAGGGGACCTTCACAGATACGCAGTATTTT
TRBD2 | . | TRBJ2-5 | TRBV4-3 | CASSQDLLAGGATQYF | TGCGCCAGCAGCCAAGATCTCCTAGCGGGAGGGGCGACCCAGTACTTC
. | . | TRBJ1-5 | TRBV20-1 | CSASPYQPQHF | TGCAGTGCTAGTCCCTATCAGCCCCAGCATTTT
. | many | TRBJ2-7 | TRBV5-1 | CASSLAGDEQYF | TGCGCCAGCAGCTTGGCGGGTGACGAGCAGTACTTC
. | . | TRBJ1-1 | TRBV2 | CASSEQTNTEAFF | TGTGCCAGCAGTGAACAGACGAACACTGAAGCTTTCTTT
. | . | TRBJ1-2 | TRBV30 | CAWSGQWTSYGYTF | TGTGCCTGGAGTGGGCAATGGACAAGCTATGGCTACACCTTC
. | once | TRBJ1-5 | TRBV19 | CASSIQVYSNQPQHF | TGTGCCAGTAGTATACAGGTTTATAGCAATCAGCCCCAGCATTTT
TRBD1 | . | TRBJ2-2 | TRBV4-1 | CASSQSIQGETGELFF | TGCGCCAGCAGCCAATCCATACAGGGGGAAACCGGGGAGCTGTTTTTT
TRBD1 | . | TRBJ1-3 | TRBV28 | CASSFLGTDGNTIYF | TGTGCCAGCAGTTTCCTCGGGACAGATGGAAACACCATATATTTT
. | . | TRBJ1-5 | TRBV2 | CASSGGSPNQPQHF | TGTGCCAGCAGTGGTGGCAGCCCCAATCAGCCCCAGCATTTT
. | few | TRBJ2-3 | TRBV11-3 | CASSLGLDRATDTQYF | TGTGCCAGCAGCTTAGGGCTCGATCGGGCCACAGATACGCAGTATTTT
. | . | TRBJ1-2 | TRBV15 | CATSSGSGVFGYTF | TGTGCCACCAGCAGCGGATCGGGGGTTTTTGGCTACACCTTC
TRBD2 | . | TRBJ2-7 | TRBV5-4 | CASSLAGAGALEQYF | TGTGCCAGCAGCTTGGCCGGGGCGGGAGCTCTCGAGCAGTACTTC
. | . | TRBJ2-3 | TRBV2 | CASSGYADTQYF | TGTGCCAGCAGTGGATATGCAGATACGCAGTATTTT
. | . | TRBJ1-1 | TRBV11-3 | CASSLTGMSEAFF | TGTGCCAGCAGCTTAACCGGAATGAGTGAAGCTTTCTTT
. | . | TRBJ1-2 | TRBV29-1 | CSVRWSNYGYTF | TGCAGCGTTAGATGGTCTAACTATGGCTACACCTTC
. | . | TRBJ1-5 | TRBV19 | CASSWTASNQPQHF | TGTGCCAGTAGCTGGACAGCTAGCAATCAGCCCCAGCATTTT
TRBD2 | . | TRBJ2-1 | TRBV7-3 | CASSLTATGGGNEQFF | TGTGCCAGCAGCTTAACTGCGACGGGAGGAGGCAATGAGCAGTTCTTC
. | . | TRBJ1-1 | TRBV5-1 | CASSPNAGQSTEAFF | TGCGCCAGCAGCCCTAACGCCGGGCAGAGCACTGAAGCTTTCTTT
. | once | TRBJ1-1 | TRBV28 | CASSSWRFEAFF | TGTGCCAGCAGTTCCTGGAGATTTGAAGCTTTCTTT
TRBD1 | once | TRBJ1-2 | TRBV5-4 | CASSPRQGNYGYTF | TGTGCCAGCAGCCCCCGACAGGGTAACTATGGCTACACCTTC
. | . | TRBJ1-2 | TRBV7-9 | CASSRGTGMDYGYTF | TGTGCCAGCAGCAGGGGGACCGGGATGGACTATGGCTACACCTTC
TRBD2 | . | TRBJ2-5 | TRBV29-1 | CSVHGLANQETQYF | TGCAGCGTACACGGACTAGCGAACCAAGAGACCCAGTACTTC
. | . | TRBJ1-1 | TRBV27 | CASSSAVAWPHSGAFF | TGTGCCAGCAGTTCCGCCGTTGCATGGCCTCATAGTGGAGCTTTCTTT
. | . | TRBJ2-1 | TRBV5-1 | CASSLGQEYNEQFF | TGCGCCAGCAGCTTGGGACAGGAGTACAATGAGCAGTTCTTC
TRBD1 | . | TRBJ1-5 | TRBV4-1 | CASSQKPPQGTGQPQHF | TGCGCCAGCAGCCAAAAACCCCCACAGGGGACCGGTCAGCCCCAGCATTTT
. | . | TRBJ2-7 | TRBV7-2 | CASSLGKIAANYEQYF | TGTGCCAGCAGCTTAGGGAAAATAGCGGCAAATTACGAGCAGTACTTC
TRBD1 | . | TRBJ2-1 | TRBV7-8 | CASSARTGYNEQFF | TGTGCCAGCAGCGCCCGGACAGGGTACAATGAGCAGTTCTTC
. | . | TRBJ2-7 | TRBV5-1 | CASSWTGVAEQYF | TGCGCCAGCAGCTGGACCGGGGTCGCGGAGCAGTACTTC
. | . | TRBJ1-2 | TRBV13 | CASSRRYGYTF | TGTGCCAGCAGCCGCCGTTATGGCTACACCTTC
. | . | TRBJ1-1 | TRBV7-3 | CASSFGRNTEAFF | TGTGCCAGCAGCTTCGGACGGAACACTGAAGCTTTCTTT
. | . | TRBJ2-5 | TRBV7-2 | CASSLMLGPPGETQYF | TGTGCCAGCAGCTTAATGCTGGGACCCCCGGGAGAGACCCAGTACTTC
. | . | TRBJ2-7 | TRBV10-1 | CASSESNGGPSYEQYF | TGCGCCAGCAGTGAGTCCAACGGTGGGCCCTCCTACGAGCAGTACTTC
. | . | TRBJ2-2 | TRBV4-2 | CASSQDKALAVNVVRGELFF | TGTGCCAGCAGCCAAGATAAGGCGTTAGCAGTTAATGTTGTGCGCGGGGAGCTGTTTTTT
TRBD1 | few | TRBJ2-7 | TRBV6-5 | CASSYQGDRNPYEQYF | TGTGCCAGCAGTTACCAAGGGGACAGGAACCCCTACGAGCAGTACTTC